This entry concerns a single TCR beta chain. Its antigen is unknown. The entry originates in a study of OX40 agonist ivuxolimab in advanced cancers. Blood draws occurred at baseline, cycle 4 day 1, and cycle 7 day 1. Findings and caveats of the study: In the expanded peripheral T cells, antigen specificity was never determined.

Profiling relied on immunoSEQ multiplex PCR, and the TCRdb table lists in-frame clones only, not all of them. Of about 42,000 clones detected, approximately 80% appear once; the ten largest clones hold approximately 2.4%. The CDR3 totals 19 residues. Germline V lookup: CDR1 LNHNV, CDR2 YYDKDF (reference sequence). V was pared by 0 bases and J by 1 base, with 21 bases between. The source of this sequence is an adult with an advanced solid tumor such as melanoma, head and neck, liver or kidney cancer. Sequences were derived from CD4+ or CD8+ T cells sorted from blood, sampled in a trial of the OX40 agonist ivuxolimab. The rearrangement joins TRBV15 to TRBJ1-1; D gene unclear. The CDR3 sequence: CATSRDRAWGEQKNTEAFF. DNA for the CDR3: TGTGCCACCAGCAGAGATAGGGCCTGGGGTGAGCAGAAGAACACTGAAGCTTTCTTT.